This T cell receptor beta chain was captured by sequencing in a study of blood T cell repertoires in COVID-19. Looking at the study overall: PBMCs, B-cell-depleted T cells, or T cells provided the cDNA or gDNA that made up the material.

This CDR3 has 16 amino acids. The germline V gene has CDR1 LGHNT and CDR2 FRNRAP. J gave up 1 base and V 1 base, and 2 bases lay outside the gene matches. Here immunoSEQ multiplex PCR was the method, and the copy in TCRdb shows in-frame clones only, minus some. The top ten clones hold 3% of a sample with about 290,000 clones, just over 85% of them seen once. This receptor was identified in a woman in her twenties or thirties with active or convalescent COVID-19. The genes are TRBV12-5 and TRBJ2-2, with 8 bases that match TRBD1. The sample was peripheral blood. The CDR3 reads CASGLGTGLNTGELFF. CDR3 in DNA: TGTGCTAGTGGTTTGGGGACAGGGCTGAACACCGGGGAGCTGTTTTTT.